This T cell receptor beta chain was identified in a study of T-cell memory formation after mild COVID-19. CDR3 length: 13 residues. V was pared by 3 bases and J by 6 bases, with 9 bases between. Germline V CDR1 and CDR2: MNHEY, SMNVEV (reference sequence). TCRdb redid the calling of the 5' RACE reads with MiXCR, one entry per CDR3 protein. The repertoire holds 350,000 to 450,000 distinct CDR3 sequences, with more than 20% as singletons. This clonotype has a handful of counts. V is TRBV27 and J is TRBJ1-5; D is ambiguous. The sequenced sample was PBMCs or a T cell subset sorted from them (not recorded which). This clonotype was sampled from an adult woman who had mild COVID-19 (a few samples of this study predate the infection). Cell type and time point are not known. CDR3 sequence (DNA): TGTGCCAGCAGTTTCGCGGTACGTCAGCCCCAGCATTTT. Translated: CASSFAVRQPQHF.